The 23 T cell receptor beta chains presented below share a single source sample, sequenced in a study of cytomegalovirus exposure and HLA in healthy donors. Use of 60 Vbeta and 13 Jbeta primers characterized the PCR. Method: immunoSEQ multiplex PCR; TCRdb's copy keeps in-frame clones and lacks some. The sample gives 180,000 or so clones, roughly 80% of which show up once; 0.75% to 0.9% is in the top ten. The sample consisted of PBMCs. The receptor set was obtained from a woman aged 18-29 years in good health and CMV-seronegative.

This sequence joins TRBV5-1 and TRBJ2-3; 9 bases align to TRBD2. The V segment lost 2 bases and the J segment 4 bases; nucleotides outside the gene matches: 5. The germline gives CDR1 SGHRS, CDR2 YFSETQ. The CDR3 spans 15 residues. The CDR3 region is CASSLAGGGPDTQYF. For the CDR3, the DNA is TGCGCCAGCAGCTTAGCGGGAGGAGGTCCAGATACGCAGTATTTT.

The rearrangement links TRBV5-1 to TRBJ2-1; 14 positions match TRBD2. V was clipped by 0 bases and J by 0 bases; unmatched bases: 2. The CDR3 is 18 residues long. In germline, CDR1 is SGHRS, CDR2 YFSETQ. The CDR3 protein is CASSLAGTSGSSYNEQFF. In DNA, the CDR3 is TGCGCCAGCAGCTTGGCAGGGACTAGCGGGAGCTCCTACAATGAGCAGTTCTTC.

This chain links TRBV4-2 with TRBJ1-2, with unresolved D. The germline gives CDR1 LGHNA, CDR2 YNFKEQ. CDR3 size: 14 residues. V lost 1 base to trimming and J lost 1 base, with 7 bases between them. The CDR3 DNA reads as TGTGCCAGCAGCCAAGTAGTATTTAACTATGGCTACACCTTC. It encodes CASSQVVFNYGYTF.

The chain couples TRBV7-9 to TRBJ2-7; D might be TRBD2 (6 bases). The CDR3 totals 14 residues. Germline V gene data show CDR1 as SEHNR and CDR2 as FQNEAQ (reference sequence). V was clipped by 1 base and J by 3 bases, with 10 bases between them. The CDR3 DNA sequence: TGTGCCAGCAGCTTAGGCATCGGGGGCTACGAGCAGTACTTC. Amino acid sequence: CASSLGIGGYEQYF.

The chain links TRBV5-8 to TRBJ1-4; 7 bases fit TRBD1. The CDR3 has 16 residues. Germline CDR1 SGHTS, CDR2 YDEGEE. V lost 4 bases and J lost 10; bases outside the gene matches: 16. The CDR3 nucleotides read TGTGCCAGCAGCCTCACCCCGACAGGGAAGTATTCAAAACTGTTTTTT. Residues: CASSLTPTGKYSKLFF.

In this sample, this clone turned up a few times. The chain links TRBV5-1 to TRBJ1-1, with a possible D match to TRBD1 (6 bases). Germline CDR1 SGHRS, CDR2 YFSETQ. This CDR3 is built from 14 residues. V lost 3 bases and J lost 5, with 14 bases in between. CDR3 nucleotides: TGCGCCAGCAGCTCAACTATTCAGGGGACTGAAGCTTTCTTT. It yields the protein CASSSTIQGTEAFF.

The chain recombines TRBV28 with TRBJ1-2, with TRBD1 matching over 10 bases. The trim removed 11 bases at V and 2 bases at J, leaving 14 bases unmatched. CDR3 length: 16 amino acids. The germline V gene encodes CDR1 MDHEN and CDR2 SYDVKM. For the CDR3, the DNA is TGTGCCTATCGTTACGGGACAGGGGTCCCAAACTATGGCTACACCTTC. Amino acid sequence: CAYRYGTGVPNYGYTF.

The genes are TRBV27 and TRBJ2-5; D is uncertain. V dropped 1 base and J dropped 5 bases, with 11 bases sitting between them. The CDR3 is 14 amino acids. CDR1 and CDR2 from the germline V gene are MNHEY and SMNVEV (reference sequence). The CDR3 region has the DNA TGTGCCAGCAGTTTATTCGGTGAGAGGGAGACCCAGTACTTC. Translated: CASSLFGERETQYF.

The gene calls are TRBV19 and TRBJ2-3; the match to TRBD1 covers 8 bases. Germline CDR1 is LNHDA and CDR2 is SQIVND (reference sequence). Trimming cost V 6 bases and J 6 bases; bases outside gene matches: 14. The CDR3 loop spans 16 amino acids. Here the CDR3 DNA reads TGTGCCAGTAGGCGGACAGGGACAATTCGGGCTGATACGCAGTATTTT. Translated: CASRRTGTIRADTQYF. Variable domain in full (rest from reference TRBV19 and TRBJ2-3): DGGITQSPKYLFRKEGQNVTLSCEQNLNHDAMYWYRQDPGQGLRLIYYSQIVNDFQKGDIAEGYSVSREKKESFPLTVTSAQKNPTAFYLCASRRTGTIRADTQYFGPGTRLTVL.

The V call is TRBV5-1, the J call TRBJ2-5, with TRBD1 identical over 9 bases. Trimming removed 2 bases from V and 6 bases from J; junction bases left unmatched: 11. The length of the CDR3 is 16 residues. Germline CDR1 and CDR2: SGHRS and YFSETQ. The DNA of the CDR3 is TGCGCCAGCAGCTTTAGCCCTCGGGACAGGGAGAAGACCCAGTACTTC. This encodes CASSFSPRDREKTQYF.

The V call is TRBV6-5, the J call TRBJ1-2, with 10 bases that match TRBD1. CDR1 and CDR2 (germline): MNHEY, SVGAGI. The CDR3 is 15 amino acids. V lost 6 bases to trimming and J lost 1 base; unmatched junction nucleotides: 5. CDR3 residues: CASSPTGGFNYGYTF. DNA for the CDR3: TGTGCCAGCAGCCCGACAGGGGGCTTTAACTATGGCTACACCTTC.

The rearrangement links TRBV7-6 to TRBJ1-2, with D tentatively TRBD1 (5 bases). Germline V gene sequence: CDR1 SGHVS, CDR2 FNYEAQ. V was clipped by 1 base and J by 5 bases, with 14 bases between them. This CDR3 has 15 amino acids. The CDR3 spells CASSLEQDLKYGYTF. CDR3 nucleotides: TGTGCCAGCAGCTTAGAACAGGACCTTAAGTATGGCTACACCTTC.

This clone was picked up a small number of times. The V gene is TRBV5-1, the J gene TRBJ2-7; 11 bases are shared with TRBD2. This CDR3 has 14 amino acids. J gave up 4 bases and V 4 bases, and 4 bases lay outside the gene matches. The germline CDR1 and CDR2 sequences are SGHRS and YFSETQ. The CDR3 sequence: CASSVGLAAYEQYF. The CDR3 nucleotides are TGCGCCAGCAGCGTGGGACTAGCGGCATACGAGCAGTACTTC.

The J gene is TRBJ1-1, the V gene TRBV12-5; D is unclear. V lost 3 bases to trimming and J lost 0 bases, with 5 bases between them. Germline V CDR1 and CDR2: LGHNT, FRNRAP. The CDR3 contains 13 residues. The CDR3 nucleotides are TGTGCTAGTGGTTTTTCCATGAACACTGAAGCTTTCTTT. Translation gives CASGFSMNTEAFF.

The chain employs TRBV9 and TRBJ2-2; TRBD2 might be the D (7 bases). Germline CDR1 and CDR2: SGDLS and YYNGEE. This CDR3 has 15 amino acids. Trimming took 2 bases from V and 2 from J, leaving 10 bases between them. For the CDR3, the DNA is TGTGCCAGCAGCGTGGGCGGGGGCAACACCGGGGAGCTGTTTTTT. Its translation: CASSVGGGNTGELFF.

The chain uses TRBV29-1 and TRBJ2-3; TRBD2 agrees at 7 bases. This CDR3 comprises 15 residues. V dropped 4 bases and J dropped 1; count of bases not matched to a gene: 8. Germline values: CDR1 SQVTM, CDR2 ANQGSEA. The CDR3: CSVVGREWGTDTQYF. In DNA, the CDR3 is TGCAGCGTTGTCGGGCGGGAGTGGGGCACAGATACGCAGTATTTT.

This clone has a single count. The chain recombines TRBV19 with TRBJ2-5; TRBD1 agrees at 7 bases. The germline V gene encodes CDR1 LNHDA and CDR2 SQIVND (reference sequence). V was clipped by 4 bases and J by 2 bases; unmatched bases: 1. The CDR3 has 13 amino acids. DNA of the CDR3: TGTGCCAGTAGTAGGGACAGACAAGAGACCCAGTACTTC. Its protein product is CASSRDRQETQYF.

The chain couples TRBV5-1 to TRBJ2-2; TRBD2 agrees at 7 bases. V lost 2 bases, J lost 2 bases, and 3 bases stayed unmatched. Germline loops: CDR1 SGHRS, CDR2 YFSETQ. This CDR3 spans 15 amino acids. CDR3 amino acids: CASSFVTSNTGELFF. The CDR3 DNA reads TGCGCCAGCAGCTTTGTGACTAGCAACACCGGGGAGCTGTTTTTT.

The chain recombines TRBV5-1 with TRBJ1-1; D possibly corresponds to TRBD1 (6 bases). CDR1 is SGHRS and CDR2 is YFSETQ in the germline V gene. The V end lost 9 bases, the J end lost 4 bases, and 22 bases lay between the germline ends. The CDR3 runs to 15 residues. The CDR3 DNA follows: TGCGCCAACGTCGCTTACAGGGTTAGTAGCACTGAAGCTTTCTTT. As protein: CANVAYRVSSTEAFF.

This clone was detected once. The V call is TRBV15, the J call TRBJ2-7; D might be TRBD1 (7 bases). CDR3 length: 14 amino acids. Germline-derived CDR1 and CDR2 are LNHNV and YYDKDF (reference sequence). Trimming stripped 4 bases from V and 9 bases from J, with 19 bases between. CDR3 coding DNA: TGTGCCACCAGCATCACGCGGGACAGACTCGCGCAGTACTTC. It is translated as CATSITRDRLAQYF.

V usage is TRBV11-3 and J usage is TRBJ2-1; possible D gene TRBD2, 5 bases. Germline V gene sequence: CDR1 SGHNT, CDR2 YENEEA. Trimming took off 0 bases at V and 5 bases at J, with 11 bases between the two ends. The CDR3 spans 15 residues. CDR3 nucleotide sequence: TGTGCCAGCAGCTTAGACGGTCTAGCCCACAATGAGCAGTTCTTC. This codes for CASSLDGLAHNEQFF.

Here the CDR3 reads CASSPRRGAGELFF. The CDR3 DNA is TGTGCCAGCAGCCCCCGCAGGGGAGCCGGGGAGCTGTTTTTT. The chain joins TRBV7-2 to TRBJ2-2, with a weak D call TRBD1 (6 bases). The germline V and J ends were trimmed by 5 bases and 6 bases, with 13 bases remaining between them. CDR1 is SGHTA, CDR2 FQGNSA, per germline. The CDR3 is 14 residues long.

This clone was detected only once. A junction boundary mismatches the germline segment, possibly from a read error. This sequence joins TRBV7-9 and TRBJ2-1; 9 bases match TRBD2. Germline V gene sequence: CDR1 SEHNR, CDR2 FQNEAQ (reference sequence). The CDR3 is 15 amino acids. The CDR3: CASSLAGHSYNEQFF. CDR3 in DNA: TGTGCCAGCAGCCTAGCGGGACACTCCTACAATGAGCAGTTCTTC.